These T cell receptor beta chains were read from a single sample in a study of T cells in Graves' hyperthyroidism and ophthalmopathy. MiXCR, run by TCRdb on the multiplex PCR reads, gives a single entry per CDR3 protein. In the table there are hundreds of thousands of distinct CDR3 sequences, 20% to 25% of which are singletons. What was sequenced was blood. Receptors originate from a woman aged 65 to 85 with Graves' ophthalmopathy. Both conserved end residues are part of each CDR3. A D gene is named only where the DNA matches it firmly. The size field is filled for only some rows; it gives once, few, many or a size class.

>TRBD1|many|TRBV29-1|TRBJ2-7
TGCAGCGTTGGCGGCCAGGGGGCACGGTACGAGCAGTACTTC
CSVGGQGARYEQYF
>-|-|TRBV12-3/TRBV12-4|TRBJ1-2
TGCGCCAGCAGCCCTCGGGACACAATATATGGCTACACCTTC
CASSPRDTIYGYTF
>-|-|TRBV7-3|TRBJ1-1
TGTGCCAGCAGCTTAACGCTGGACACTGAAGCTTTCTTT
CASSLTLDTEAFF
>-|few|TRBV6-2/TRBV6-3|TRBJ1-3
TGTGCCGGCAGTTACTCGATTTTAGCCCCCCTCTCTGGAAACACCATATATTTT
CAGSYSILAPLSGNTIYF
>-|-|TRBV19|TRBJ2-3
TGTGCCAGTAGTAGGGAGGGGGTCGCAGATACGCAGTATTTT
CASSREGVADTQYF
>-|-|TRBV7-3|TRBJ1-1
TGTGCCAGCAGCTTCCTTGGGACACCAAACACTGAAGCTTTCTTT
CASSFLGTPNTEAFF
>-|-|TRBV5-1|TRBJ2-1
TGCGCCAGCAGCTTGTGGCCGAAAGGTTCCTACAATGAGCAGTTCTTC
CASSLWPKGSYNEQFF
>-|many|TRBV3-1|TRBJ1-1
TGTGCCAGCAGCCAAGGGGCTTCTACTGAAGCTTTCTTT
CASSQGASTEAFF
>TRBD2|-|TRBV11-3|TRBJ2-1
TGTGCCAGCAGTCGGGGGGGGCTCTACTACAATGAGCAGTTCTTC
CASSRGGLYYNEQFF
>TRBD1|-|TRBV6-1|TRBJ2-1
TGTGCCAGCAGCCGGGCCCGGGACAGCCAGTGGTTTAAGAACAATGAGCAGTTCTTC
CASSRARDSQWFKNNEQFF
>-|-|TRBV30|TRBJ2-3
TGTGCCTGGCACTACCCCGACGGCACGCAGTATTTT
CAWHYPDGTQYF
>-|many|TRBV6-5|TRBJ1-1
TGTGCCAGCAGTTACGGGCTAATAATGAACACTGAAGCTTTCTTT
CASSYGLIMNTEAFF
>-|few|TRBV15|TRBJ2-5
TGTGCCACCAGCAGAGACAGTAGCGAGACCCAGTACTTC
CATSRDSSETQYF
>-|-|TRBV28|TRBJ2-1
TGTGCCAGTAGGGAGAACGACTACAATGAGCAGTTCTTC
CASRENDYNEQFF
>TRBD1|few|TRBV3-1|TRBJ1-2
TGTGCCAGCAGCCACGGACAGGGGGTGAGTGGCTACACCTTC
CASSHGQGVSGYTF
>-|-|TRBV11-3|TRBJ2-7
TGTGCCAGCAGCTATAAGGGCGAGCAGTACTTC
CASSYKGEQYF
>-|many|TRBV12-3/TRBV12-4|TRBJ1-2
TGTGCCAGCAGTTTACCGGGGCTGTATGGCTACACCTTC
CASSLPGLYGYTF
>-|-|TRBV3-1|TRBJ1-1
TGTGCCAGCAGCCAAGATGGGACGTATAACACTGAAGCTTTCTTT
CASSQDGTYNTEAFF
>TRBD2|-|TRBV20-1|TRBJ2-3
TGCAGTGCTAGAGCCTCAGCGGGAGTCTTCGATACGCAGTATTTT
CSARASAGVFDTQYF
>-|-|TRBV3-1|TRBJ2-5
TGTGCCAGCAGCCAAGATAGGGCAAACCAAGAGACCCAGTACTTC
CASSQDRANQETQYF
>-|-|TRBV7-8|TRBJ1-1
TGTGCCAGCAGCTTAGCTTTTGAAGCTTTCTTT
CASSLAFEAFF
>-|-|TRBV6-5|TRBJ1-2
TGTGCCAGCAGTCACAGCCCAGTAAGCTACACCTTC
CASSHSPVSYTF
>-|few|TRBV7-9|TRBJ2-7
TGTGCCAGCAGCCCCCGGGACACCTACGAGCAGTACTTC
CASSPRDTYEQYF
>-|-|TRBV7-9|TRBJ2-5
TGTGCCAGCCAAACCCCGTCGGAGACCCAGTACTTC
CASQTPSETQYF
>TRBD1|few|TRBV4-1|TRBJ1-1
TGCGCCAGCAGCCAGAGGGGGACAGCGATGAACACTGAAGCTTTCTTT
CASSQRGTAMNTEAFF
>-|-|TRBV5-1|TRBJ2-7
TGCGCCAGCAGCTTCGGACAGAGCTCCTACGAGCAGTACTTC
CASSFGQSSYEQYF
>TRBD2|-|TRBV13|TRBJ2-7
TGTGCCAGCAGCGAGGGACTAGCGGGGGTCTCCTACGAGCAGTACTTC
CASSEGLAGVSYEQYF
>-|many|TRBV7-9|TRBJ2-3
TGTGCCAGCAGCTTGCTGGCCCGCTTCCCCGATACGCAGTATTTT
CASSLLARFPDTQYF
>TRBD2|few|TRBV20-1|TRBJ2-3
TGCAGTGCTAGAGATCAGGCGGGGAGGGCGGGGGTCGCAGATACGCAGTATTTT
CSARDQAGRAGVADTQYF
>-|-|TRBV19|TRBJ1-1
TGTGCCAGTAGGACCCCGGCAGGGTACGGGACTGAAGCTTTCTTT
CASRTPAGYGTEAFF
>TRBD2|-|TRBV30|TRBJ2-5
TGTGCCTGGAGGCTAGCGGGAGGGGGGGAGACCCAGTACTTC
CAWRLAGGGETQYF
>-|few|TRBV30|TRBJ1-1
TGTGCCTGGAGTGATTTGGGAGCTAACACTGAAGCTTTCTTT
CAWSDLGANTEAFF
>TRBD2|few|TRBV3-1|TRBJ2-7
TGTGCCAGCAGCCCAGTCGGTCTAGCGGGACTCTCCTACGAGCAGTACTTC
CASSPVGLAGLSYEQYF
>-|-|TRBV3-1|TRBJ2-1
TGTGCCAGCAGCCAAGGCAGGCTCTCGCGGCAGTTCTTC
CASSQGRLSRQFF
>-|few|TRBV11-2|TRBJ1-2
TGTGCCAGCACCCAGCAGTATGGCTACACCTTC
CASTQQYGYTF
>TRBD1|-|TRBV5-1|TRBJ2-5
TGCGCCAGCAGCGTAGGACAGGGTGTGGAGACCCAGTACTTC
CASSVGQGVETQYF
>-|-|TRBV7-2|TRBJ2-1
TGTGCCAGCAGCTTAGGCCCCACAGAGTTCTCCAATGAGCAGTTCTTC
CASSLGPTEFSNEQFF
>TRBD1|-|TRBV19|TRBJ1-1
TGTGCCAGTAGTAACGGACAGGGCGGCACTGAAGCTTTCTTT
CASSNGQGGTEAFF
>-|-|TRBV27|TRBJ2-1
TGTGCCAGCAGACCCGTGGGGTCGGGCAATGAGCAGTTCTTC
CASRPVGSGNEQFF
>TRBD2|-|TRBV30|TRBJ2-1
TGTGCCTGGAGTGCTCTAGCGGGAGGCTACAATGAGCAGTTCTTC
CAWSALAGGYNEQFF
>-|-|TRBV9|TRBJ1-5
TGTGCCAGCAGCGACGGGGCAGGGAAACAGCCCCAGCATTTT
CASSDGAGKQPQHF
>TRBD2|many|TRBV11-2|TRBJ2-5
TGTGCCAGCAGCCAACTAGCGGGAGGTAGTCAAGAGACCCAGTACTTC
CASSQLAGGSQETQYF